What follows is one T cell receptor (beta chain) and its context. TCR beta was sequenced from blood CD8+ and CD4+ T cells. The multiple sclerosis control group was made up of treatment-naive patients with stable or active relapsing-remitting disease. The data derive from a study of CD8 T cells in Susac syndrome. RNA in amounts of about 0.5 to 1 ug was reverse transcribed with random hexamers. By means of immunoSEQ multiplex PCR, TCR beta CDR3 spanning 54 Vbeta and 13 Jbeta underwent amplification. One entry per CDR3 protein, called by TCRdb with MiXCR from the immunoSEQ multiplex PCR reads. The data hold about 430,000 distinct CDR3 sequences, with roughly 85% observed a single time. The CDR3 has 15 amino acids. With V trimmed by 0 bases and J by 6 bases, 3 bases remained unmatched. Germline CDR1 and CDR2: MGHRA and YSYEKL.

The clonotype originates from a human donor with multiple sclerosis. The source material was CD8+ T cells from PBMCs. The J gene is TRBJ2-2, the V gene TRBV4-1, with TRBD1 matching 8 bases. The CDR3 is CASSQDRGRSGELFF. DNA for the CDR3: TGCGCCAGCAGCCAAGACAGGGGGCGATCCGGGGAGCTGTTTTTT.